This T cell receptor (beta chain) was retrieved from a study of T cells in Graves' hyperthyroidism and ophthalmopathy. Overall study findings and caveats: Blood also contained most expanded thyroid clonotypes above 0.001.

The TCR beta CDR3 regions underwent amplification using RNA transcripts as the source. The TCR CDR3 first-round RT-PCR relied on the HTBI primer set. TCRdb independently ran MiXCR on the multiplex PCR reads; one entry per CDR3 protein. The table shows more than 550,000 distinct CDR3 sequences, with around 20% occurring only once. With regard to this clonotype: Its antigen is not identified.

Germline V lookup: CDR1 MNHNS, CDR2 SASEGT. Trimming left V 7 bases short and J 6 bases short, with 12 bases between. The CDR3 consists of 13 residues. Uncontrolled infection, other autoimmune disease, pregnancy or lactation barred patients from enrollment. The blood sample predates any ophthalmopathy symptoms, coming from first hyperthyroidism diagnosis. V usage is TRBV6-1 and J usage is TRBJ2-2, with D unresolved. Sequences were obtained from blood. This TCR was sampled from a woman between 50 and 59 years old with Graves' hyperthyroidism that later progressed to Graves' ophthalmopathy. The DNA of the CDR3 is TGTGCCAGCACTTTTACAGCCTCCGGGGAGCTGTTTTTT. The encoded protein is CASTFTASGELFF.